These 19 T cell receptor beta chains were sequenced from one sample in a study of CD8+ T cells in alopecia areata. Following extraction, RNA underwent reverse transcription to cDNA, which served as the sequencing template. Repertoires were generated with immunoSEQ multiplex PCR, while TCRdb's copy carries only in-frame clones and drops some. The sample has some 190,000 clones, about 65% seen once. Documented treatment: oral pan-JAK inhibitor, 5-10 mg twice daily. The sample in question was CD4+ T cells sorted from blood, obtained between weeks 49 and 50, from a patient treated with tofacitinib. The receptors shown here come from a human donor with alopecia areata.

This clone was found a few times. V is TRBV27 and J is TRBJ1-6, with D perhaps TRBD1 (5 bases). Trimming left V 7 bases short and J 8 bases short, with 15 bases between. The CDR3 sequence is 14 residues long. Germline V gene data show CDR1 as MNHEY and CDR2 as SMNVEV (reference sequence). CDR3 sequence (DNA): TGTGCCAGCAAGCCGGGGCAACCCTATTCACCCCTCCACTTT. Protein product: CASKPGQPYSPLHF.

DNA of the CDR3: TGTGCCAGCTCACCAGCTAACTATGGCTACACCTTC. Translating gives CASSPANYGYTF. The rearrangement joins TRBV18 to TRBJ1-2; D remains unclear. Looked up from germline, CDR1 is KGHSH and CDR2 is LQKENI. Trimming removed 2 bases at V and 0 bases at J, with 1 base between. This CDR3 has 12 amino acids.

This clone was observed a few times. This chain uses TRBV4-3 with TRBJ1-1; TRBD1 might be the D (6 bases). CDR1 is LGHNA and CDR2 is YSLEER in the germline V gene. This CDR3 is built from 15 residues. Trimming took 3 bases from V and 1 from J, leaving 12 bases between them. CDR3 nucleotide sequence: TGCGCCAGCAGCCAGGGGACGGACAGGAACACTGAAGCTTTCTTT. It specifies CASSQGTDRNTEAFF.

V usage is TRBV9 and J usage is TRBJ2-7; 8 nucleotides line up with TRBD1. This CDR3 spans 15 amino acids. Germline V gene sequence: CDR1 SGDLS, CDR2 YYNGEE. V shed 3 bases and J 3 bases; nucleotides not matched to a gene: 8. The CDR3 loop reads CASSGGQEPLYEQYF. The CDR3 nucleotides read TGTGCCAGCAGCGGGGGACAGGAACCACTCTACGAGCAGTACTTC.

This clone has more than one count but fewer than ten. V gene TRBV19 combines with J gene TRBJ2-7, with unresolved D. V lost 4 bases, J lost 5 bases, and 6 bases lay in between. Germline V CDR1 and CDR2: LNHDA, SQIVND (reference sequence). The CDR3 totals 11 residues. CDR3 in amino acids: CASSNRNEQYF. The CDR3, as DNA: TGTGCCAGTAGTAATCGGAACGAGCAGTACTTC.

V usage is TRBV6-1 and J usage is TRBJ1-2, with a weak D call TRBD1 (6 bases). The CDR3 totals 14 residues. V was clipped by 7 bases and J by 0 bases, with 12 bases between them. The germline CDR1 and CDR2 sequences are MNHNS and SASEGT. In DNA form, the CDR3 reads TGTGCCAGCACCCCGACAGGTCCTAACTATGGCTACACCTTC. As protein: CASTPTGPNYGYTF.

This clone was picked up one time. CDR3 DNA: TGCGCCAGCGGTCGGACAGGGGGCACCGGGGAGCTGTTTTTT. It is translated as CASGRTGGTGELFF. This chain joins TRBV10-1 and TRBJ2-2; 10 nucleotides match TRBD1. There are 14 residues in the CDR3. The ends lost 8 bases at V and 4 bases at J; junction bases unmatched: 4. CDR1 and CDR2 (germline): WNHNN, SYGVQD (reference sequence).

This chain uses TRBV7-9 with TRBJ1-5, with unresolved D. V lost 3 bases and J 1 base, leaving 4 bases between the germline ends. The germline gives CDR1 SEHNR, CDR2 FQNEAQ (reference sequence). The CDR3 sequence is 13 residues long. CDR3 loop: CASSFQSNQPQHF. As DNA, the CDR3 is TGTGCCAGCAGCTTTCAAAGCAATCAGCCCCAGCATTTT.

The chain couples TRBV27 to TRBJ1-5; no clear D. CDR3 size: 14 residues. Germline V lookup: CDR1 MNHEY, CDR2 SMNVEV (reference sequence). V gave up 2 bases and J gave up 8 bases, with 13 bases separating them. This CDR3 reads CASSLGGFMEPQHF. As DNA, the CDR3 is TGTGCCAGCAGTTTAGGAGGGTTTATGGAGCCCCAGCATTTT.

The genes are TRBV5-6 and TRBJ1-5; TRBD1 matches 7 bases. This CDR3 region has 14 residues. CDR1 and CDR2 (germline): SGHDT, YYEEEE. Trimming cost V 4 bases and J 4 bases; bases outside gene matches: 5. CDR3 sequence (DNA): TGTGCCAGCAGCACCTACAGGGGTAATCAGCCCCAGCATTTT. It specifies CASSTYRGNQPQHF.

This clone showed up just a few times. The gene calls are TRBV21-1 and TRBJ2-3; the table's D call, TRBD1, has no DNA check behind it. TRBV21-1 is a pseudogene locus. The CDR3 is 17 amino acids. For the CDR3, the DNA is TGTGCCAGCAGCAACGACCGTGGACAGGGAGGCACAGATACGCAGTATTTT. Its translation: CASSNDRGQGGTDTQYF.

The chain recombines TRBV15 with TRBJ1-5, with D hard to call. This CDR3 is 12 amino acids long. V dropped 3 bases and J dropped 4 bases, with 4 bases sitting between them. Germline V gives CDR1 LNHNV, CDR2 YYDKDF (reference sequence). In DNA, the CDR3 is TGTGCCACCAGCAGGGTTAATCAGCCCCAGCATTTT. Protein sequence: CATSRVNQPQHF.

The chain's CDR3 is CASSSRGPYEQYF. The CDR3 nucleotides read TGTGCCAGCAGTAGCCGGGGTCCCTACGAGCAGTACTTC. This rearrangement joins TRBV28 to TRBJ2-7, with a weak D call TRBD2 (5 bases). Trimming removed 5 bases at V and 2 bases at J, with 10 bases between. CDR1 and CDR2 from the germline V gene are MDHEN and SYDVKM. The CDR3 runs to 13 residues.

This sequence joins TRBV6-5 and TRBJ1-2; D unclear. CDR3 length: 16 amino acids. V lost 2 bases to trimming and J lost 0 bases, with 13 bases between them. The germline V gene has CDR1 MNHEY and CDR2 SVGAGI. The CDR3 protein is CASSYGSSLANYGYTF. As DNA, the CDR3 is TGTGCCAGCAGTTACGGCAGCTCGTTAGCTAACTATGGCTACACCTTC.

This clone was counted once. The rearrangement links TRBV5-1 to TRBJ2-7; 7 bases are a match to TRBD2. V shed 1 base, J shed 3 bases, and the junction held 4 bases outside the gene matches. Germline V CDR1 and CDR2: SGHRS, YFSETQ. The length of the CDR3 is 14 residues. DNA for the CDR3: TGCGCCAGCAGCTTGAAGGGAGGGGACTACGAGCAGTACTTC. Protein: CASSLKGGDYEQYF.

Comment on this clone: Other DNA sequences in the same sample also yield this CDR3. V gene TRBV29-1 combines with J gene TRBJ2-6; D remains unclear. Germline CDR1 and CDR2: SQVTM and ANQGSEA. V dropped 3 bases and J dropped 2 bases, with 5 bases sitting between them. The CDR3 runs to 13 residues. CDR3: CSVDGAGANVLTF. CDR3 in DNA: TGCAGCGTTGACGGCGCTGGGGCCAACGTCCTGACTTTC.

V usage is TRBV19 and J usage is TRBJ1-2, with D unresolved. Per germline, CDR1 LNHDA and CDR2 SQIVND (reference sequence). The CDR3 has 15 amino acids. V lost 3 bases and J 0 bases, leaving 11 bases between the germline ends. The CDR3 DNA reads TGTGCCAGTAGTATGAATTGGGCAGCTAACTATGGCTACACCTTC. Translating gives CASSMNWAANYGYTF.

The table lists this clone with a count of one. The chain carries TRBV15 and TRBJ1-5; no firm D call. This CDR3 is built from 16 residues. Germline V CDR1 and CDR2: LNHNV, YYDKDF (reference sequence). The germline V and J ends were trimmed by 0 bases and 4 bases, with 13 bases remaining between them. The CDR3 DNA sequence: TGTGCCACCAGCAGAGATCGCGGAGGGAGGAATCAGCCCCAGCATTTT. It codes for CATSRDRGGRNQPQHF.

The V and J genes are TRBV29-1 and TRBJ2-7, with TRBD1 matching 8 bases. CDR3 length: 12 amino acids. Germline V gives CDR1 SQVTM, CDR2 ANQGSEA. The trim removed 7 bases at V and 3 bases at J, leaving 5 bases unmatched. Written as DNA, the CDR3 is TGCAGCGCGACAGGGGAACGCTACGAGCAGTACTTC. Protein sequence: CSATGERYEQYF.